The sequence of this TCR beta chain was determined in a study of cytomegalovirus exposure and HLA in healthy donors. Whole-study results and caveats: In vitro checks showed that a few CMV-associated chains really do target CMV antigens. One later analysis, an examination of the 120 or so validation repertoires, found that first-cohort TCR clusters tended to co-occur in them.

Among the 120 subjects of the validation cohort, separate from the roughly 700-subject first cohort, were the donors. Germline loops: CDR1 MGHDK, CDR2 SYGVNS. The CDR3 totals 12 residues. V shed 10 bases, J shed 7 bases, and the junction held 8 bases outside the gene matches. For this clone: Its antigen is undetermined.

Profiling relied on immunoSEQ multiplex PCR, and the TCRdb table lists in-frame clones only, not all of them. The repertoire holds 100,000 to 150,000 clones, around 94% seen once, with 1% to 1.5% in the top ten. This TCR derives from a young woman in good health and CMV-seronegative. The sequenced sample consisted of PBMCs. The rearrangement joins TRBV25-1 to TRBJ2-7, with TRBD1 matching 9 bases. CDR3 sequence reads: CATGTGFEEQYF. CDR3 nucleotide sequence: TGTGCCACAGGGACAGGGTTCGAAGAGCAGTACTTC.